Listed here are 22 T cell receptor beta chains from one sample, sequenced in a study of response to subunit inactivated influenza vaccine. TCRdb used MiXCR to reprocess the RT-PCR reads, holding one entry per CDR3 protein. The sample holds about 480,000 distinct CDR3 sequences; about 10% are singletons and the top ten take about 12%. The source material was PBMCs from blood, sampled around seven weeks after vaccination. Source of these receptors: a man aged 50-60 years who received an inactivated influenza vaccine.

This clonotype was recorded a few times. The chain employs TRBV10-3 and TRBJ2-1; D is unclear. Trimming cost V 8 bases and J 2 bases, with 16 bases left between them. The CDR3 is made up of 15 amino acids. Germline assignment: CDR1 ENHRY and CDR2 SYGVKD. CDR3 sequence: CAIFDAGSTYNEQFF. The CDR3 nucleotides are TGTGCCATCTTCGACGCAGGTTCTACCTACAATGAGCAGTTCTTC.

This clonotype was seen at least ten times. J is TRBJ2-1 and V is TRBV29-1; tentatively, D is TRBD1 or TRBD2 (6 bases each). Trimming removed 6 bases from V and 7 bases from J, with 19 bases in between. The CDR3 spans 14 residues. Germline-derived CDR1 and CDR2 are SQVTM and ANQGSEA. The CDR3 DNA sequence: TGCAGCGTGACCCTGGGGGGCCAGAGGAATGAGCAGTTCTTC. Its translation is CSVTLGGQRNEQFF.

The genes are TRBV7-2 and TRBJ2-7, with 8 nucleotides matching TRBD1. The V gene end was trimmed by 7 bases and the J gene end by 6 bases; junction bases not matched to a gene: 8. Germline CDR1 is SGHTA and CDR2 is FQGNSA. The CDR3 has 13 residues. CDR3 region: CASTYQQGGEQYF. The CDR3 coding sequence is TGTGCCAGCACCTACCAACAGGGGGGCGAGCAGTACTTC.

The gene calls are TRBV20-1 and TRBJ2-4; a weak D match, TRBD1 (6 bases). CDR1 is DFQATT, CDR2 SNEGSKA, per germline (reference sequence). The CDR3 is made up of 15 amino acids. Trimming removed 0 bases at V and 0 bases at J, with 9 bases between. The CDR3 bases are TGCAGTGCTAGAGAGGACAGTCAAGCCAAAAACATTCAGTACTTC. It yields the protein CSAREDSQAKNIQYF.

V is TRBV18 and J is TRBJ2-3; no clear D gene. Trimming took off 2 bases at V and 2 bases at J, with 8 bases between the two ends. CDR1 and CDR2 (germline): KGHSH, LQKENI. The CDR3 consists of 14 residues. The CDR3 here is CASSPGLDTDTQYF. CDR3 in DNA: TGTGCCAGCTCACCAGGCCTCGACACAGATACGCAGTATTTT. Combining the CDR3 with reference TRBV18 and TRBJ2-3 gives the whole variable domain NAGVMQNPRHLVRRRGQEARLRCSPMKGHSHVYWYRQLPEEGLKFMVYLQKENIIDESGMPKERFSAEFPKEGPSILRIQQVVRGDSAAYFCASSPGLDTDTQYFGPGTRLTVL.

This clonotype showed up many times. The V gene is TRBV4-2, the J gene TRBJ2-1; the D gene could be TRBD1 or TRBD2 (5 bases each). The CDR3 consists of 17 residues. Trimming removed 1 base at V and 7 bases at J, with 20 bases between. CDR1 and CDR2 from the germline V gene are LGHNA and YNFKEQ. The CDR3 DNA follows: TGTGCCAGCAGCCAAGGGGAGTGGGGGTCATCGGGGAATGAGCAGTTCTTC. Protein: CASSQGEWGSSGNEQFF.

The genes are TRBV29-1 and TRBJ1-2, with 8 bases identical to TRBD1. With V trimmed by 5 bases and J by 5 bases, 16 bases remained unmatched. CDR3 length: 16 amino acids. Germline V lookup: CDR1 SQVTM, CDR2 ANQGSEA. CDR3 sequence reads: CSVQVPQPDREYGYTF. CDR3 bases: TGCAGCGTTCAGGTGCCGCAACCGGACAGGGAGTATGGCTACACCTTC.

The chain combines TRBV3-1 with TRBJ2-5, with TRBD2 as a possible D gene (5 bases). V was shortened by 2 bases and J by 0 bases, with 7 bases between the two germline ends. The length of the CDR3 is 14 residues. Per germline, CDR1 LGHDT and CDR2 YNNKEL (reference sequence). The DNA of the CDR3 is TGTGCCAGCAGCCAAAGAGCGGACCAAGAGACCCAGTACTTC. Translating it yields CASSQRADQETQYF.

The chain recombines TRBV7-9 with TRBJ2-7, with D perhaps matching TRBD1 (6 bases). The CDR3 loop spans 13 amino acids. Trimming removed 7 bases from V and 3 bases from J, with 13 bases in between. Germline lookup yields CDR1 SEHNR and CDR2 FQNEAQ (reference sequence). The CDR3 sequence: CASNDRGGYEQYF. The CDR3 nucleotides read TGTGCCAGCAACGATCGAGGGGGCTACGAGCAGTACTTC.

This clonotype has at least ten counts. The chain links TRBV12-3 or TRBV12-4 to TRBJ2-3; perhaps TRBD2 as D (5 bases). V was clipped by 6 bases and J by 6 bases, with 13 bases between them. The CDR3 runs to 13 residues. The CDR3: CASSLGLADTQYF. The DNA for the CDR3 is TGTGCCAGCAGCCTCGGACTTGCCGATACGCAGTATTTT.

This clonotype has at least ten counts. This chain joins TRBV6-2 or TRBV6-3 and TRBJ2-7; 9 positions match TRBD1. Germline CDR1 MNHEY, CDR2 SVGEGT. With V trimmed by 6 bases and J by 2 bases, 5 bases remained unmatched. The CDR3 contains 14 residues. CDR3 residues: CASREQGATYEQYF. The CDR3 DNA is TGTGCCAGCAGAGAACAGGGGGCTACCTACGAGCAGTACTTC.

This clonotype has ten or more counts. This chain uses TRBV5-1 with TRBJ1-5, with TRBD1 matching over 9 bases. Germline loops: CDR1 SGHRS, CDR2 YFSETQ. V trimming: 8 bases; J trimming: 6 bases; junction bases outside the gene matches: 15. The CDR3 consists of 16 residues. The CDR3 spells CARPKGGQGGSQPQHF. CDR3 sequence (DNA): TGCGCCAGACCTAAAGGGGGACAGGGTGGGAGTCAGCCCCAGCATTTT.

This clonotype was detected only a few times. The chain links TRBV9 to TRBJ2-7; TRBD2 aligns across 10 bases. The junction had 4 bases not matched to a gene; V was cut back by 2 bases and J by 5 bases. This CDR3 comprises 14 residues. Germline V CDR1 and CDR2: SGDLS, YYNGEE. The DNA for the CDR3 is TGTGCCAGCAGCGTGGGACTAGCGTTCGACGAGCAGTACTTC. As protein: CASSVGLAFDEQYF.

This clonotype was observed at least ten times. The rearrangement joins TRBV20-1 to TRBJ2-5, with TRBD2 as a possible D gene (5 bases). The CDR3 runs to 14 residues. Germline CDR1 reads DFQATT; CDR2 reads SNEGSKA (reference sequence). The V end lost 4 bases, the J end lost 7 bases, and 19 bases lay between the germline ends. The chain's CDR3 is CSATWGNPGGTQYF. The CDR3 bases are TGCAGTGCTACCTGGGGAAACCCTGGAGGGACCCAGTACTTC.

The gene calls are TRBV5-1 and TRBJ2-5; 7 positions agree with TRBD1. CDR1 and CDR2 (germline): SGHRS, YFSETQ. This CDR3 has 14 amino acids. The junction had 3 bases not matched to a gene; V was cut back by 4 bases and J by 0 bases. CDR3 region: CASSMTGNQETQYF. The CDR3, as DNA: TGCGCCAGCAGCATGACAGGGAACCAAGAGACCCAGTACTTC.

This clonotype has at least ten counts. V gene TRBV18 combines with J gene TRBJ2-1; possibly TRBD1 for D (6 bases). V was cut by 2 bases and J by 12 bases, with 14 bases left in between. CDR3 size: 13 residues. Germline CDR1 and CDR2: KGHSH and LQKENI. The CDR3, as DNA: TGTGCCAGCTCACCAGGGGACAATCTTAGGCAGTTCTTC. It translates to CASSPGDNLRQFF.

J is TRBJ2-1 and V is TRBV7-9; perhaps TRBD2 as D (5 bases). Per germline, CDR1 SEHNR and CDR2 FQNEAQ (reference sequence). The CDR3 has 15 residues. V was shortened by 6 bases and J by 6 bases, with 18 bases between the two germline ends. DNA of the CDR3: TGTGCCAGCAGTACCCCGACCGTAGCGAGCAATGAGCAGTTCTTC. It translates to CASSTPTVASNEQFF.

This clonotype was seen a handful of times. The chain couples TRBV4-1 to TRBJ2-7, with D perhaps TRBD1 (5 bases). Trimming stripped 1 base from V and 6 bases from J, with 19 bases between. This CDR3 is 16 amino acids long. Germline V gives CDR1 MGHRA, CDR2 YSYEKL. The CDR3 DNA follows: TGCGCCAGCAGCCAAGGCCTAACAGGTTGGGCGGTCGAGCAGTACTTC. Amino acids: CASSQGLTGWAVEQYF.

V is TRBV14 and J is TRBJ2-3; D possibly corresponds to TRBD1 (6 bases). The V gene's germline CDR1 is SGHDN and CDR2 FVKESK. The CDR3 has 17 residues. Trimming cost V 4 bases and J 1 base, with 18 bases left between them. CDR3: CASSRGTGLLRTDTQYF. The CDR3 bases are TGTGCCAGCAGCCGGGGTACAGGGCTTTTACGCACAGATACGCAGTATTTT.

The chain has TRBV7-2 and TRBJ2-7; unclear D gene. The V gene lost 4 bases and the J gene lost 7 bases, with 11 bases spanning the gap. The CDR3 runs 12 residues. CDR1 is SGHTA and CDR2 is FQGNSA in the germline V gene. The CDR3 bases are TGTGCCAGCAGCTCCCTACCCGGAGAGCAGTACTTC. Translated: CASSSLPGEQYF. The full variable domain, rest sourced from reference TRBV7-2 and TRBJ2-7, is GAGVSQSPSNKVTEKGKDVELRCDPISGHTALYWYRQSLGQGLEFLIYFQGNSAPDKSGLPSDRFSAERTGGSVSTLTIQRTQQEDSAVYLCASSSLPGEQYFGPGTRLTVT.

This clonotype was counted a few times. The rearrangement uses TRBV6-5 and TRBJ1-1; 7 nucleotides line up with TRBD1. CDR1 and CDR2 (germline): MNHEY, SVGAGI. This CDR3 is built from 17 residues. Losses at the gene ends were 2 bases for V and 0 bases for J; bases not matched to a gene: 9. The CDR3 is CASSYLPGQRMNTEAFF. The CDR3 bases are TGTGCCAGCAGTTACCTTCCGGGACAGCGTATGAACACTGAAGCTTTCTTT.

Many counts were recorded for this clonotype. Here the CDR3 DNA reads TGCGCCAGCAGCTTGGAGGTAGAATCCTACGAGCAGTACTTC. It translates to CASSLEVESYEQYF. The V call is TRBV5-1, the J call TRBJ2-7, with D hard to call. The CDR3 spans 14 residues. V lost 0 bases to trimming and J lost 1 base, with 8 bases between them. CDR1 SGHRS and CDR2 YFSETQ come from the germline V gene.